This T cell receptor (beta chain) was captured by sequencing in a study of blood T cell repertoires in COVID-19 (dated by TCRdb to the early 2020s). Background on the whole study: The collaborator samples originated in the United States, Italy and Spain and spanned the acute and convalescent phases of COVID-19. Where available, HLA class I and class II types were obtained from metadata supplied by the sample provider rather than from assay-based typing. The sample metadata nearly always contained a de-identified subject ID, COVID-19 status, age in years and sex. The dataset comprised deeply sampled blood TCRbeta repertoires from subjects exposed to, actively infected with, or recovered from COVID-19. The repertoires were released in a freely available public database intended as a resource for research on the immune response to SARS-CoV-2. Samples were obtained from the ongoing ImmuneRACE study (first 160 participants) and from approximately 1,200 subjects provided by 6 global collaborators. The material from the prospective study consisted of cDNA or gDNA derived from T cells, B-cell-depleted T cells, or PBMCs.

Cut back by 3 bases and 4 bases, the V and J ends lie 10 bases apart. Reading from cysteine to phenylalanine, the CDR3 counts 14 amino acids. Only the CDR3 portion is preserved as DNA: 42 bases, with reading frame beginning at the first base. CDR1 and CDR2, per the germline V gene (reference sequence), are SGHNT and YYREEE. As for this clone: The antigen it binds to is not known. Within one base of it there is no much larger clone, and no base qualities were kept.

Each collaborating institution followed its own protocols to collect whole blood in K2EDTA tubes. For TCRbeta analysis, collaborators shipped samples in one of three forms: frozen whole blood, isolated PBMCs, or DNA extracted from either of those sample types. The paper as a whole reports these results and caveats: How much clinical and demographic metadata was included differed by source and by participant, and the metadata was provided uncurated.

The immunoSEQ Assay, a bias-controlled multiplex PCR, was used to amplify TCRbeta CDR3 regions from genomic DNA. In the source study's methods: Within the assay, amplification of reference gene primers was used to estimate how many nucleated cells each sample contained. To quantify the absolute abundance of each unique TCRbeta CDR3 rearrangement, sequence reads were collapsed and filtered. For each sample, productive Simpson clonality was calculated as the square root of Simpson's diversity index over productive rearrangements. In its TCRdb copy, this immuneACCESS table keeps in-frame sequences only and misses some clones. Where compared with another copy, unresolved V genes explain less than half of these, and the others have no known cause. D and trimming come from the DNA, and the V and J calls and clone size come from that table. This sample comprises around 300,000 clones, roughly 85% of them detected only once. Approximately 3% of the sample lies in the top ten.

The sequenced sample consisted of peripheral blood. The chain uses TRBV5-4 and TRBJ2-2, with a tentative D gene TRBD2 over 5 matching bases. The receptor was isolated from a young woman with active or convalescent COVID-19. The CDR3 protein is CASSSSQFTGELFF. The DNA reads as follows: TGTGCCAGCAGCTCTAGCCAATTCACCGGGGAGCTGTTTTTT.